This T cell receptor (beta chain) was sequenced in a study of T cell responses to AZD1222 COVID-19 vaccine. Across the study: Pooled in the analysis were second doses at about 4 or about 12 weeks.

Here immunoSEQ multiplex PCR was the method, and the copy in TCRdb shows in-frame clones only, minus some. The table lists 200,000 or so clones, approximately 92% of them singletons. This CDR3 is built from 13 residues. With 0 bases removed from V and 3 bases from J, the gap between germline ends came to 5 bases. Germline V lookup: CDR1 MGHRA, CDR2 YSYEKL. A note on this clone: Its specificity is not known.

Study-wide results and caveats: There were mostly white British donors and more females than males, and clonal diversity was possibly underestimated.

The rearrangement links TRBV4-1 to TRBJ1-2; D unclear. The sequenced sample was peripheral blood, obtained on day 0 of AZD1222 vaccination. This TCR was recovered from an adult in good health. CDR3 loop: CASSQETDYGYTF. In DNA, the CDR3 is TGCGCCAGCAGCCAAGAAACGGACTATGGCTACACCTTC.